This T cell receptor beta chain was sequenced during a study of blood T cell repertoires in COVID-19. Study summary: T cells, B-cell-depleted T cells, or PBMCs supplied cDNA or gDNA.

The study recruited people aged 18 to 89 years across approximately 25 US areas. Germline CDR1 reads SGHRS; CDR2 reads YFSETQ. V was pared by 4 bases and J by 2 bases, with 17 bases between. CDR3 length equals 16 residues. This clone was recorded a few times. Here immunoSEQ multiplex PCR was the method, and the copy in TCRdb shows in-frame clones only, minus some. The table includes some 300,000 clones, around 90% detected once. This chain joins TRBV5-1 and TRBJ2-3; weak D call: TRBD1 (6 bases). Input material: PBMCs or T cells enriched from blood (not recorded which). The receptor was isolated from a woman aged 25 to 39 who had recovered from COVID-19. CDR3 in DNA: TGCGCCAGCAGCATGAGACAGGACACTACCACAGATACGCAGTATTTT. It codes for CASSMRQDTTTDTQYF.